This TCR beta chain was recorded in a study of PD-1 blockade in mismatch repair-deficient tumors. In the study overall: Patients had over 10 mismatch repair-deficient cancer types, all previously treated and progressing.

V lost 5 bases to trimming and J lost 2 bases, with 12 bases between them. The CDR3 has 14 residues. The germline V gene has CDR1 SGHVS and CDR2 FQNEAQ. TCRdb keeps only in-frame clones here, not all; method: immunoSEQ multiplex PCR. There are about 49,000 clones in the sample; 77% occur only once, and more than 3% lies in the top ten. All patients were mismatch repair deficient, assessed by either PCR or immunohistochemistry. TCR sequencing covered a few patients who responded to pembrolizumab. This TCR came from an adult with mismatch repair-deficient cancer. V is TRBV7-8 and J is TRBJ1-2, with D possibly being TRBD1 (5 bases). Sequencing used PBMCs, obtained before pembrolizumab treatment. CDR3 region: CASSPGGANYGYTF. In DNA, the CDR3 is TGTGCCAGCAGCCCGGGAGGGGCGAACTATGGCTACACCTTC.